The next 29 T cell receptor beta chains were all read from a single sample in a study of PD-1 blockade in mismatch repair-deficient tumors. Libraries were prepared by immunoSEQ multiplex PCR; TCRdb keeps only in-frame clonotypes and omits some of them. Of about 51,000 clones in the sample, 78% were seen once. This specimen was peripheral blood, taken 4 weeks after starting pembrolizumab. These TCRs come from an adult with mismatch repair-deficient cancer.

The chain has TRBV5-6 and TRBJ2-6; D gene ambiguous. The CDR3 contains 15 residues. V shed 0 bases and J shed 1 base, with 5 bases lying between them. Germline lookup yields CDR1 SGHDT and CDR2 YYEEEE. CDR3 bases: TGTGCCAGCAGCTTGGGAGCTTCTGGGGCCAACGTCCTGACTTTC. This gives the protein CASSLGASGANVLTF.

CDR3 amino acids: CASRGLDRVEGYTF. CDR3 DNA: TGTGCCAGTAGGGGGCTGGACAGGGTAGAAGGCTACACCTTC. The gene calls are TRBV19 and TRBJ1-2; 8 bases are a match to TRBD1. The J segment lost 8 bases and the V segment lost 6 bases, leaving 11 bases of the junction unmatched. The CDR3 is 14 amino acids. Germline CDR1 is LNHDA and CDR2 is SQIVND (reference sequence).

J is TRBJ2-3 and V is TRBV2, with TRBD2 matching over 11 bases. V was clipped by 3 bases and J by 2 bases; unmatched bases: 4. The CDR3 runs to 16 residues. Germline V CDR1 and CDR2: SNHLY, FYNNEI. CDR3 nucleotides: TGTGCCAGCAGTGAGACTAGCGGGAATCCCACAGATACGCAGTATTTT. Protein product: CASSETSGNPTDTQYF.

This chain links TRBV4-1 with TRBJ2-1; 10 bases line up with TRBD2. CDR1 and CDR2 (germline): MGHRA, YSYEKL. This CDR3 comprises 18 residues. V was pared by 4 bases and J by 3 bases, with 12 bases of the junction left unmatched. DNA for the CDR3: TGCGCCAGCAGCCTCTTACTAGCGGGAAGTATGTACTACAATGAGCAGTTCTTC. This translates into CASSLLLAGSMYYNEQFF.

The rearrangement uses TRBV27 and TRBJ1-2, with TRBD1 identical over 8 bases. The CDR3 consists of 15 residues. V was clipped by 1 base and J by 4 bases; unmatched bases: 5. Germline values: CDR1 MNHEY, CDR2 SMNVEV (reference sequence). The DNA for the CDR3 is TGTGCCAGCAGTTTATGGGGGGACAGGCGCTATGGCTACACCTTC. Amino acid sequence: CASSLWGDRRYGYTF.

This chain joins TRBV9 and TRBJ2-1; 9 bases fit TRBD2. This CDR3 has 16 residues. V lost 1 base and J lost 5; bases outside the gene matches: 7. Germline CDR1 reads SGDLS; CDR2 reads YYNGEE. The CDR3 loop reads CASSVWYSGSNNEQFF. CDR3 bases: TGTGCCAGCAGCGTATGGTATAGCGGGAGCAACAATGAGCAGTTCTTC.

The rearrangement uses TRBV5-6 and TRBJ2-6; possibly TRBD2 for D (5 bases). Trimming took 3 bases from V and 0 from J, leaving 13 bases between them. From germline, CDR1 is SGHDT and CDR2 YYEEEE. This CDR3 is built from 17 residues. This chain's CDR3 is CASSSLARDSGANVLTF. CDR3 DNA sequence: TGTGCCAGCAGCTCCTTGGCGAGGGACTCTGGGGCCAACGTCCTGACTTTC.

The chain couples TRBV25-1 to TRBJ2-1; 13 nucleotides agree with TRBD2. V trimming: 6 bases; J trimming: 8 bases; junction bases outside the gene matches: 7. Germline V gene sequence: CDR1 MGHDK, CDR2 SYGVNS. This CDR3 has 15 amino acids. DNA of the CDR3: TGTGCCAGCAGCTGGGGACTAGCGGGATTCGATGAGCAGTTCTTC. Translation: CASSWGLAGFDEQFF.

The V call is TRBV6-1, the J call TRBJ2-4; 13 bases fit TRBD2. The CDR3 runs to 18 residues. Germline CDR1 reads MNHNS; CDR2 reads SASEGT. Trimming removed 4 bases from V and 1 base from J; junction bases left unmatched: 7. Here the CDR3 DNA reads TGTGCCAGCAGTGTCGGACTAGCGGGAGTGGGGGCCAAAAACATTCAGTACTTC. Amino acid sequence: CASSVGLAGVGAKNIQYF.

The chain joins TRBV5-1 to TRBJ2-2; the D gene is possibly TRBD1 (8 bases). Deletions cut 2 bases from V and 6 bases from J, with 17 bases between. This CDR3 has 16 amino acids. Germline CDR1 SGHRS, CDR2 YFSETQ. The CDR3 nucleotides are TGCGCCAGCAGCTTTCAAGGACAGGGAGGGTCCGGGGAGCTGTTTTTT. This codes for CASSFQGQGGSGELFF.

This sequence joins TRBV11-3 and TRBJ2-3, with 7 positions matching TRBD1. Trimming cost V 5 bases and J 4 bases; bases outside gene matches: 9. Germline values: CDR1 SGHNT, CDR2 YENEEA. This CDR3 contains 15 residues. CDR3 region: CASSPRTGHADTQYF. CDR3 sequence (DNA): TGTGCCAGCAGCCCGAGGACAGGCCACGCAGATACGCAGTATTTT.

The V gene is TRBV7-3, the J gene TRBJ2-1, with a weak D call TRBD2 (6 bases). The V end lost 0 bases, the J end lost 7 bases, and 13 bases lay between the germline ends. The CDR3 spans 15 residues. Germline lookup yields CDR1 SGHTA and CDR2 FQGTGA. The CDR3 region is CASSLTGGFQNEQFF. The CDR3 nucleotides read TGTGCCAGCAGCTTAACGGGAGGATTCCAAAATGAGCAGTTCTTC.

CDR3 loop: CSVDPDRGLEAFF. CDR3 DNA: TGCAGCGTTGATCCAGACAGGGGACTCGAAGCTTTCTTT. The chain carries TRBV29-1 and TRBJ1-1; 8 bases are shared with TRBD1. The V gene end was trimmed by 3 bases and the J gene end by 8 bases; junction bases not matched to a gene: 8. The germline gives CDR1 SQVTM, CDR2 ANQGSEA. The CDR3 is made up of 13 amino acids.

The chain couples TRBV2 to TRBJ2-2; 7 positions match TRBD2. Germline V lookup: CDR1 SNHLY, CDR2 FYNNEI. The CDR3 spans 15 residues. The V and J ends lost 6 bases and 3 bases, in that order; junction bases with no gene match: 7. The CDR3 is CASRGGVGDTGELFF. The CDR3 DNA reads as TGTGCCAGCAGGGGAGGGGTTGGGGACACCGGGGAGCTGTTTTTT. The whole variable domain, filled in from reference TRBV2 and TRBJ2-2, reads EPEVTQTPSHQVTQMGQEVILRCVPISNHLYFYWYRQILGQKVEFLVSFYNNEISEKSEIFDDQFSVERPDGSNFTLKIRSTKLEDSAMYFCASRGGVGDTGELFFGEGSRLTVL.

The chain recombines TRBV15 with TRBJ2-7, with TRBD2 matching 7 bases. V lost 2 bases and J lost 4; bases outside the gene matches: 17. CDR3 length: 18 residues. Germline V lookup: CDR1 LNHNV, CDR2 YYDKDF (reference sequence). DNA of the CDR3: TGTGCCACCAGCAGACCTACGGGCCTGGGCGGGAGTGGTTACGAGCAGTACTTC. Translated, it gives CATSRPTGLGGSGYEQYF. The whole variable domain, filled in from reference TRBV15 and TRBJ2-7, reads DAMVIQNPRYQVTQFGKPVTLSCSQTLNHNVMYWYQQKSSQAPKLLFHYYDKDFNNEADTPDNFQSRRPNTSFCFLDIRSPGLGDTAMYLCATSRPTGLGGSGYEQYFGPGTRLTVT.

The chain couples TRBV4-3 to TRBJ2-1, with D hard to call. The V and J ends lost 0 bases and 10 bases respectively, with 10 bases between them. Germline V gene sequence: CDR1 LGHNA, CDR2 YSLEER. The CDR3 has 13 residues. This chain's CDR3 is CASSQEYSAEQFF. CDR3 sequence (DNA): TGCGCCAGCAGCCAAGAATACAGCGCGGAGCAGTTCTTC.

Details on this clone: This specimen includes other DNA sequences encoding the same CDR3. The CDR3 loop reads CASSLERRGYGYTF. The CDR3 DNA follows: TGTGCCAGCAGCTTAGAGCGACGGGGCTATGGCTACACCTTC. The chain employs TRBV7-2 and TRBJ1-2, with D unclear. Germline lookup yields CDR1 SGHTA and CDR2 FQGNSA. The CDR3 runs to 14 residues. The ends were cut back, 1 base at V and 4 bases at J, with 10 bases in the middle. Drawing the rest from reference TRBV7-2 and TRBJ1-2, the complete variable domain is GAGVSQSPSNKVTEKGKDVELRCDPISGHTALYWYRQSLGQGLEFLIYFQGNSAPDKSGLPSDRFSAERTGGSVSTLTIQRTQQEDSAVYLCASSLERRGYGYTFGSGTRLTVV.

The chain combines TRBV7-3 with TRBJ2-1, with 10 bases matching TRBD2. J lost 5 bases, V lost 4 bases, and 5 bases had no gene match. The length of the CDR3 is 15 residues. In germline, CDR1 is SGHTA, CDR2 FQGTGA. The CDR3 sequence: CASSSSGRRDNEQFF. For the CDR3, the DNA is TGTGCCAGCAGCTCTAGCGGGAGACGGGACAATGAGCAGTTCTTC.

CDR3 nucleotides: TGTGCCAGCTCACCACACCAAGAGACCCAGTACTTC. Its translation is CASSPHQETQYF. This chain joins TRBV18 and TRBJ2-5; D ambiguous. V was shortened by 1 base and J by 0 bases, with 0 bases between the two germline ends. Germline V gene sequence: CDR1 KGHSH, CDR2 LQKENI. This CDR3 is built from 12 residues.

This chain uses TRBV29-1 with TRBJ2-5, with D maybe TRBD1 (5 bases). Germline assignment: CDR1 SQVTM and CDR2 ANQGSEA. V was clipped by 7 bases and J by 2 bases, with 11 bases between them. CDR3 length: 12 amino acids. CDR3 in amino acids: CSGRQSQETQYF. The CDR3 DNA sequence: TGCAGCGGCCGACAGTCACAAGAGACCCAGTACTTC.

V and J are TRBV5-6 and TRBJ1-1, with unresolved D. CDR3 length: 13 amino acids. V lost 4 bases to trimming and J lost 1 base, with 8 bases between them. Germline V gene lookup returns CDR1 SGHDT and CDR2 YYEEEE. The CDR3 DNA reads TGTGCCAGCAGCCCCGGTGGGAACACTGAAGCTTTCTTT. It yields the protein CASSPGGNTEAFF.

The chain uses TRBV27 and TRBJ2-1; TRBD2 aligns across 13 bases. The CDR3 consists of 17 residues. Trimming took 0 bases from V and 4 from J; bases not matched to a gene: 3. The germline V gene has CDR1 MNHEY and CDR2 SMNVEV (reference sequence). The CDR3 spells CASSLSRTSGGYNEQFF. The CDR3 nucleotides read TGTGCCAGCAGTTTATCGAGGACTAGCGGGGGATACAATGAGCAGTTCTTC.

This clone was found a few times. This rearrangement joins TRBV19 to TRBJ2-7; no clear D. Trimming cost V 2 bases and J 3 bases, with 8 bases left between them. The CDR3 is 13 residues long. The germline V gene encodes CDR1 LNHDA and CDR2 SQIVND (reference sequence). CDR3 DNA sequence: TGTGCCAGTAGTATAAGACTTAACTACGAGCAGTACTTC. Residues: CASSIRLNYEQYF.

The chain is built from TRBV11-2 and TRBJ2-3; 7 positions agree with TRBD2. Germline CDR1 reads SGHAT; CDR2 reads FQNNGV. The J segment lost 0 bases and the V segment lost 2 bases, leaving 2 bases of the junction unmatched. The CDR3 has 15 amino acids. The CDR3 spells CASSLFGGSTDTQYF. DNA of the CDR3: TGTGCCAGCAGCTTATTCGGGGGGAGCACAGATACGCAGTATTTT.

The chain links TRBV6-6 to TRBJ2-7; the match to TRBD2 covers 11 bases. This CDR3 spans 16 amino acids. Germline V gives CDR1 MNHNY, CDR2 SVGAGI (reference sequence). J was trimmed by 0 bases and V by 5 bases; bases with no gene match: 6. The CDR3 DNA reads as TGTGCCAGCAGTCAAACCGGGACTAGCGGCTCCTACGAGCAGTACTTC. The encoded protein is CASSQTGTSGSYEQYF.

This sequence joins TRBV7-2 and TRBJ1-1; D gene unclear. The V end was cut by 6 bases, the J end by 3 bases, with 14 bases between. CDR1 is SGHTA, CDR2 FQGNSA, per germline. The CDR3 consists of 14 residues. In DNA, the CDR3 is TGTGCCAGCAGTCCTCGCCCCCATGACACTGAAGCTTTCTTT. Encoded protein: CASSPRPHDTEAFF.

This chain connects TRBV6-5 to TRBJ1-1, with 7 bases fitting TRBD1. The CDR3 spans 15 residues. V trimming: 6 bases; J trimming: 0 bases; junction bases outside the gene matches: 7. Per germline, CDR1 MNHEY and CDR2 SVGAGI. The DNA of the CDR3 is TGTGCCAGCAGAGCCGCCAGGGGGATGAACACTGAAGCTTTCTTT. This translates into CASRAARGMNTEAFF.

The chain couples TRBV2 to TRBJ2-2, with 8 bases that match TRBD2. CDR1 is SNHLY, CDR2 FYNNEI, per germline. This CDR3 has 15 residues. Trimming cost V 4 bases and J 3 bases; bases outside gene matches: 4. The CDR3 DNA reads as TGTGCCAGCAGTGGAACTAGCGGAGACACCGGGGAGCTGTTTTTT. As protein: CASSGTSGDTGELFF.

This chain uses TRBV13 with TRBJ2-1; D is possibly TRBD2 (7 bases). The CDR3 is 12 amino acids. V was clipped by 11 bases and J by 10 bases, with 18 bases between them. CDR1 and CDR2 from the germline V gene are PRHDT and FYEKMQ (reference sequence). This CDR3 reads CAGTGPGGEQFF. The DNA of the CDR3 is TGTGCCGGCACAGGGCCGGGAGGAGAGCAGTTCTTC. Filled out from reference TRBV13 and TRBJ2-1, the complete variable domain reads AAGVIQSPRHLIKEKRETATLKCYPIPRHDTVYWYQQGPGQDPQFLISFYEKMQSDKGSIPDRFSAQQFSDYHSELNMSSLELGDSALYFCAGTGPGGEQFFGPGTRLTVL.